This TCR beta chain comes out of a study of tumor-infiltrating lymphocytes in oesophageal squamous cell carcinoma. TCRdb reprocessed the PCR reads via MiXCR and lists one record per CDR3 protein. The sample lists about 14,000 distinct CDR3 sequences, over 45% occurring once. This clonotype was recorded at least ten times. The receptor's source is a male donor with esophageal squamous cell carcinoma. The sample consisted of blood.

This CDR3 reads CASSDLAVSYEQYF. The CDR3 region has the DNA TGTGCCAGCAGTGATCTAGCGGTCTCCTACGAGCAGTACTTC. V gene TRBV6-1 combines with J gene TRBJ2-7, with TRBD2 identical over 7 bases. V shed 3 bases, J shed 0 bases, and the junction held 2 bases outside the gene matches. The CDR3 length is 14 residues. Germline V gives CDR1 MNHNS, CDR2 SASEGT.